The 11 T cell receptor beta chains reported below all come from one sample, sequenced in a study of blood T cell repertoires in COVID-19. TCRdb's copy holds only in-frame clones and misses some; the assay was immunoSEQ multiplex PCR. The repertoire holds 110,000 to 150,000 clones, with 70% to 90% as singletons. Sequences were obtained from peripheral blood. These TCRs come from a human donor in a cohort sampled during active COVID-19.

The genes are TRBV28 and TRBJ2-1, with a possible D match to TRBD1 (6 bases). CDR3 size: 14 residues. In germline, CDR1 is MDHEN, CDR2 SYDVKM. Trimming shortened V by 2 bases and J by 8 bases, and 13 bases separated the two germline ends. Here the CDR3 DNA reads TGTGCCAGCAGTTTACCACAGGGTAAGGATGAGCAGTTCTTC. Its protein is CASSLPQGKDEQFF.

The CDR3 bases are TGCGCCAGCAGCCAAGATTGGAGAACAAGAGGGCGGGATGGGGGTGAGCAGTTCTTC. Protein product: CASSQDWRTRGRDGGEQFF. The rearrangement uses TRBV4-1 and TRBJ2-1, with a possible D match to TRBD2 (6 bases). This CDR3 region has 19 residues. V was cut by 0 bases and J by 9 bases, with 27 bases left in between. Germline loops: CDR1 MGHRA, CDR2 YSYEKL.

The chain recombines TRBV30 with TRBJ1-2; no firm D call. V lost 0 bases to trimming and J lost 2 bases, with 13 bases between them. CDR3 length equals 15 residues. Germline CDR1 is GTSNPN and CDR2 is SVGIG (reference sequence). CDR3 DNA: TGTGCCTGGAGTGTAAGTCAGCGATTAAACTATGGCTACACCTTC. This gives the protein CAWSVSQRLNYGYTF.

The chain carries TRBV4-2 and TRBJ1-3; perhaps TRBD1 as D (5 bases). Trimming left V 0 bases short and J 2 bases short, with 17 bases between. This CDR3 has 18 amino acids. Germline assignment: CDR1 LGHNA and CDR2 YNFKEQ. The CDR3 region is CASSQDGPRGDTGNTIYF. CDR3 nucleotides: TGTGCCAGCAGCCAAGACGGGCCACGGGGGGATACTGGAAACACCATATATTTT.

The CDR3 nucleotides read TGCGCCAGCAGCCCGGGGACATCCAATGAGCAGTTCTTC. Its translation: CASSPGTSNEQFF. V and J are TRBV5-1 and TRBJ2-1; D is possibly TRBD1 (6 bases). The V end lost 4 bases, the J end lost 6 bases, and 11 bases lay between the germline ends. Looked up from germline, CDR1 is SGHRS and CDR2 is YFSETQ. The CDR3 length is 13 residues.

This chain joins TRBV30 and TRBJ1-2, with 7 bases lining up with TRBD1. Germline V CDR1 and CDR2: GTSNPN, SVGIG (reference sequence). The ends lost 0 bases at V and 4 bases at J; junction bases unmatched: 8. The length of the CDR3 is 15 residues. The CDR3 sequence: CAWSVQGGTTYGYTF. The CDR3 DNA reads TGTGCCTGGAGTGTCCAGGGGGGTACCACCTATGGCTACACCTTC.

This clone has just one count. The chain has TRBV6-5 and TRBJ2-7, with 7 bases aligning to TRBD1. The junction had 1 base not matched to a gene; V was cut back by 2 bases and J by 3 bases. Germline V gene sequence: CDR1 MNHEY, CDR2 SVGAGI. The CDR3 has 13 residues. CDR3 sequence: CASSYRDSYEQYF. The DNA of the CDR3 is TGTGCCAGCAGTTACCGGGACAGCTACGAGCAGTACTTC.

This sequence joins TRBV27 and TRBJ2-3; 9 positions agree with TRBD1. This CDR3 comprises 17 residues. Germline loops: CDR1 MNHEY, CDR2 SMNVEV (reference sequence). J lost 2 bases, V lost 1 base, and 7 bases had no gene match. CDR3 loop: CASSLYPGQGVTDTQYF. DNA for the CDR3: TGTGCCAGCAGTTTATATCCGGGACAGGGAGTCACAGATACGCAGTATTTT.

V gene TRBV10-3 combines with J gene TRBJ2-1, with TRBD1 identical over 9 bases. Trimming took 4 bases from V and 2 from J; bases not matched to a gene: 9. Germline loops: CDR1 ENHRY, CDR2 SYGVKD. The CDR3 is 17 residues long. The CDR3 sequence: CAISVGRGTGPYNEQFF. The CDR3 nucleotides read TGTGCCATCAGTGTAGGCCGCGGGACAGGGCCCTACAATGAGCAGTTCTTC.

V usage is TRBV19 and J usage is TRBJ1-1; 7 bases line up with TRBD1. The trim removed 3 bases at V and 6 bases at J, leaving 7 bases unmatched. Germline V gene lookup returns CDR1 LNHDA and CDR2 SQIVND (reference sequence). This CDR3 has 14 residues. CDR3 DNA sequence: TGTGCCAGTAGTATTGCGAGGGGGCGGGCTGAAGCTTTCTTT. The encoded protein is CASSIARGRAEAFF.

The chain links TRBV5-1 to TRBJ2-3; D not certain. V was pared by 0 bases and J by 11 bases, with 10 bases between. The CDR3 has 12 residues. The V gene's germline CDR1 is SGHRS and CDR2 YFSETQ. CDR3: CASSLDTVRQYF. In DNA form, the CDR3 reads TGCGCCAGCAGCTTGGATACGGTCCGGCAGTATTTT.